The TCR beta chain described here comes from a study of blood T cell repertoires in COVID-19 (dated by TCRdb to the early 2020s). Regarding the complete study: Samples from collaborators originated in the United States, Italy and Spain and spanned both the acute and convalescent phases of COVID-19. The repertoires were released in a freely available public database meant as a resource for research on the immune response to SARS-CoV-2. Sample metadata almost always included a de-identified subject ID, COVID-19 status, age in years and sex. Where available, HLA class I and class II types were obtained from metadata supplied by the sample provider rather than from assay-based typing. The material from the prospective study consisted of cDNA or gDNA derived from T cells, B-cell-depleted T cells, or PBMCs. Subjects who had been exposed to COVID-19, were actively infected with it, or had recovered from it provided the deeply sampled blood TCRbeta repertoires that made up the dataset. Samples were obtained from the ongoing ImmuneRACE study (first 160 participants) and from over 1,000 subjects provided by 6 global collaborators.

Enrolling through a virtual design, the prospective study's participants ranged in age from roughly 18 to 89 years and lived across 24 United States geographic areas. Cohort assignment in the prospective study relied on participant-reported clinical history from a screening survey and a study questionnaire. For ImmuneRACE Cohort 3, a participant was defined as recovered based on two consecutive negative NP/OP PCR tests, clearance by a healthcare professional, or resolution of symptoms. Mobile phlebotomists in the prospective study collected whole blood, serum and a nasopharyngeal or oropharyngeal swab from every participant. Prospective study participants could optionally give additional blood draws and questionnaires over an approximately two-month period. Before DNA extraction, prospective study blood samples were shipped either frozen or at room temperature. The CDR3, cysteine through phenylalanine, is 14 amino acids long. Here the CDR3 DNA is all that survives: 42 bases in frame from base 1. For CDR1 and CDR2, the germline V gene lists SGHRS and YFSETQ. V loses 3 bases at its end and J loses 0 bases; junction bases beyond the gene matches: 1.

TCRbeta CDR3 regions were amplified from genomic DNA using the immunoSEQ Assay, a bias-controlled multiplex PCR. The authors processed their data as follows. The number of nucleated cells in each sample was estimated by amplification of reference gene primers within the assay. Sequence reads were collapsed and filtered to measure the absolute abundance of every unique TCRbeta CDR3 rearrangement. Productive Simpson clonality was computed per sample as the square root of Simpson's diversity index over productive rearrangements. TCRdb stores this immuneACCESS table with in-frame sequences only. Part of the clones is absent; in the studies checked, under half of the shortfall reflects unresolved V genes, and no reason is known for the rest. V and J calls and clone size are copied from that table; D and trimming were computed from the DNA. The sample yields about 320,000 clones; around 86% were counted once. Less than 11% of the sample lies in the top ten.

Comment on this clone: Its antigen remains unidentified. Base-call qualities are not available, and no considerably larger clone is one nucleotide away.

Study-wide findings and limitations: Clinical and demographic metadata were provided uncurated, with the amount varying by source and participant.

Sequenced: PBMCs or T cells enriched from blood (not recorded which). This clonotype was sampled from a young woman who had recovered from COVID-19. The chain employs TRBV5-1 and TRBJ2-3, with 7 central nucleotides matching TRBD1. The bases are TGCGCCAGCAGCTGGGACAGCAGCACAGATACGCAGTATTTT. This sequence encodes CASSWDSSTDTQYF.